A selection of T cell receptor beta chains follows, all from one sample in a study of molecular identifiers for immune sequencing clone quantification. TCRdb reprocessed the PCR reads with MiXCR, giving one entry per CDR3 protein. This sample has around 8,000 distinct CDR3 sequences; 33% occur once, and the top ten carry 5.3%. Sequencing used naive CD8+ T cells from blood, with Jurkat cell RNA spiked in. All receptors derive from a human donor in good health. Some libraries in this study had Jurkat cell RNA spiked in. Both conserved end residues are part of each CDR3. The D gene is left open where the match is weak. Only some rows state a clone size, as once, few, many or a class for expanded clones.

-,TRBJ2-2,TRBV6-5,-,CASSYGSGELFF,TGTGCCAGCAGTTATGGGTCCGGGGAGCTGTTTTTT
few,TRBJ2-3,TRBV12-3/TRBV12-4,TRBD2,CASSAPTSGRGADTQYF,TGTGCCAGCAGTGCCCCGACTAGCGGGAGAGGGGCAGATACGCAGTATTTT
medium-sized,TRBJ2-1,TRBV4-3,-,CASSQEAGHNEQFF,TGCGCCAGCAGCCAAGAGGCAGGGCACAATGAGCAGTTCTTC
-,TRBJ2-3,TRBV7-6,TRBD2,CASSPGLAGVLDTQYF,TGTGCCAGCAGCCCTGGACTAGCGGGAGTCTTGGATACGCAGTATTTT
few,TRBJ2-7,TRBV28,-,CASSLEAGAREQYF,TGTGCCAGCAGTTTGGAGGCAGGGGCCAGGGAGCAGTACTTC
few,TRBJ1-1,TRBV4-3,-,CASSQYSVPPPEAFF,TGCGCCAGCAGCCAATACTCGGTCCCCCCTCCTGAAGCTTTCTTT
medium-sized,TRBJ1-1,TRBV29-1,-,CSGGGRGTEAFF,TGCAGCGGAGGGGGACGGGGGACTGAAGCTTTCTTT
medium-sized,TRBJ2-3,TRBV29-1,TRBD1,CSVRTGASDTQYF,TGCAGCGTTAGGACAGGGGCCTCAGATACGCAGTATTTT
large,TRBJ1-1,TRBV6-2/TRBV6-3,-,CASSYRPGRSGPEAFF,TGTGCCAGCAGTTACCGGCCGGGCAGGAGTGGCCCTGAAGCTTTCTTT
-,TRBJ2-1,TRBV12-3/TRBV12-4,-,CASSPGPLLSSYNEQFF,TGTGCCAGCAGTCCAGGGCCACTTTTAAGCTCCTACAATGAGCAGTTCTTC
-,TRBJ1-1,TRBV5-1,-,CASSLATLNTEAFF,TGCGCCAGCAGCTTGGCGACTCTGAACACTGAAGCTTTCTTT
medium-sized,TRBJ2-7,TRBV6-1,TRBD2,CASTHSGSGEQYF,TGTGCCAGCACCCATAGCGGGAGTGGTGAGCAGTACTTC
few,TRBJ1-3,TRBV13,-,CASSLFASGNTIYF,TGTGCCAGCAGCTTATTTGCGTCCGGAAACACCATATATTTT
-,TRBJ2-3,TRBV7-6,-,CASSLQRVTDTQYF,TGTGCCAGCAGCTTACAGCGAGTGACAGATACGCAGTATTTT
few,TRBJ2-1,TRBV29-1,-,CRVHGGMDNEQFF,TGCAGAGTACACGGCGGGATGGACAATGAGCAGTTCTTC
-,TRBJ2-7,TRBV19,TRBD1,CASSAEMDRPWDKQYF,TGTGCCAGTTCCGCCGAGATGGACAGGCCCTGGGACAAGCAGTACTTC
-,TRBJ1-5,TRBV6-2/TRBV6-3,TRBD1,CASRDRGNQPQHF,TGTGCCAGCAGAGACAGGGGTAATCAGCCCCAGCATTTT
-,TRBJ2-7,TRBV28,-,CASVTRQITYEQYF,TGTGCCAGCGTGACCCGACAGATAACCTACGAGCAGTACTTC